Listed below are T cell receptor beta chains from one sample, sequenced in a study of cytomegalovirus exposure and HLA in healthy donors. Data came from immunoSEQ multiplex PCR; TCRdb stores just in-frame clones and leaves some out. The sample includes some 190,000 clones, roughly 77% of them seen just once. Sequenced material: PBMCs. The source is a man aged 40-49 years in good health and CMV-seropositive. Both conserved end residues are part of each CDR3. The D gene is left open where the match is weak. Clone size appears in some rows only: once, few, many, or a class for an expanded clone.

size: .; V: TRBV28; D: TRBD1; J: TRBJ1-6; DNA: TGTGCCAGCAGTTTAGAACAGGGGGTATCCTCACCCCTCCACTTT; CDR3: CASSLEQGVSSPLHF
size: .; V: TRBV7-2; D: .; J: TRBJ1-4; DNA: TGTGCCAGCAGCTTACAGGGTTCAACTAATGAAAAACTGTTTTTT; CDR3: CASSLQGSTNEKLFF
size: .; V: TRBV7-6; D: TRBD2; J: TRBJ2-3; DNA: TGTGCCAGCAGCTTAACCTCGGGGGGGGCCGGCACAGATACGCAGTATTTT; CDR3: CASSLTSGGAGTDTQYF
size: .; V: TRBV6-1; D: TRBD2; J: TRBJ2-7; DNA: TGTGCCAGCAGTGGTGCTAGCGGGCCCTACGAGCAGTACTTC; CDR3: CASSGASGPYEQYF
size: .; V: TRBV5-5; D: .; J: TRBJ2-2; DNA: TGTGCCAGCAGCTTGGCCTCGATGGGACTCCTAAACACCGGGGAGCTGTTTTTT; CDR3: CASSLASMGLLNTGELFF
size: .; V: TRBV5-6; D: .; J: TRBJ1-2; DNA: TGTGCCAGCAGTTTTCAGGACACCTATGGCTACACCTTC; CDR3: CASSFQDTYGYTF
size: .; V: TRBV18; D: TRBD1; J: TRBJ2-7; DNA: TGTGCCAGCTCACCCGGACAGGGCTCCTACGAGCAGTACTTC; CDR3: CASSPGQGSYEQYF
size: .; V: TRBV29-1; D: .; J: TRBJ1-2; DNA: TGCAGCGGGTTCGGTAACTATGGCTACACCTTC; CDR3: CSGFGNYGYTF
size: few; V: TRBV6-1; D: TRBD1; J: TRBJ1-4; DNA: TGTGCCAGCAGAGACCGGGACAGGGTTAATGAAAAACTGTTTTTT; CDR3: CASRDRDRVNEKLFF
size: .; V: TRBV14; D: .; J: TRBJ2-2; DNA: TGTGCCAGCAGCCAAGATCTTCTCGGGTTTAGAACCGGGGAGCTGTTTTTT; CDR3: CASSQDLLGFRTGELFF